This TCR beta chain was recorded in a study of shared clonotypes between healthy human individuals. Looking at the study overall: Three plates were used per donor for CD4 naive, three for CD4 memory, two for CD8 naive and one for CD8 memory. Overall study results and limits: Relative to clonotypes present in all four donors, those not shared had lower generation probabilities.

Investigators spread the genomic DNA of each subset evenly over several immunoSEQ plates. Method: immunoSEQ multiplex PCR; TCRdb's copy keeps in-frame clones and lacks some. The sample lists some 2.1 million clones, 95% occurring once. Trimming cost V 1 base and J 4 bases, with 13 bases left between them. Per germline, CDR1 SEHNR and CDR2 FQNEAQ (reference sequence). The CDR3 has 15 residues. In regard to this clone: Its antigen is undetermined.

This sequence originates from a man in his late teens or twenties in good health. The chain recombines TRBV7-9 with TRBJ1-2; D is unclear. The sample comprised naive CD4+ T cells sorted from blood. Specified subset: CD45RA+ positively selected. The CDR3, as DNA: TGTGCCAGCAGCTTAGAGCTGTCGGCGGGCTATGGCTACACCTTC. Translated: CASSLELSAGYGYTF.